These 10 T cell receptor beta chains originate from one sample sequenced in a study of T cell responses to AZD1222 COVID-19 vaccine (dated by TCRdb to about 2021). Sample time point, as interpreted from the label and publication: about 28 days (+/-7) after the second vaccine dose. Libraries were constructed by the immunoSEQ multiplex PCR assay. Held by TCRdb, this immuneACCESS table contains in-frame sequences only and omits some clones. Under half of the omission traces to an unresolved V gene where checked; the cause of the rest is unknown. Recorded for this sample are about 150,000 clones; about 92% of them occurred a single time. Clones ranked in the top ten supply approximately 3.3% of the sample. The source was peripheral blood, collected 28 days after the second AZD1222 dose. All receptors derive from an adult who received the AZD1222 COVID-19 vaccine.

The J gene is TRBJ2-2, the V gene TRBV10-3, with unresolved D. Germline-derived CDR1 and CDR2 are ENHRY and SYGVKD. V shed 10 bases and J shed 1 base, with 10 bases lying between them. The CDR3 is 13 residues long. Written as DNA, the CDR3 is TGTGCCACCCAACTTGAGAACACCGGGGAGCTGTTTTTT. Translation: CATQLENTGELFF.

This chain connects TRBV9 to TRBJ2-7; the D is unclear. Germline CDR1 and CDR2: SGDLS and YYNGEE. The V and J ends lost 0 bases and 4 bases respectively, with 11 bases between them. This CDR3 has 14 residues. CDR3 sequence reads: CASSVEGSDYEQYF. The CDR3 DNA is TGTGCCAGCAGCGTAGAGGGTTCGGATTACGAGCAGTACTTC.

This clone was found once. The CDR3 nucleotides read TGCGCCAGCAAAGGACTAGCGGGAGTCACCGGGGAGCTGTTTTTT. It translates to CASKGLAGVTGELFF. The V gene is TRBV5-1, the J gene TRBJ2-2, with 13 bases that match TRBD2. J was trimmed by 4 bases and V by 6 bases; bases with no gene match: 3. CDR3 length: 15 amino acids. Germline lookup yields CDR1 SGHRS and CDR2 YFSETQ.

The gene calls are TRBV4-1 and TRBJ2-3; either TRBD1 or TRBD2 may supply D (5 bases each). This CDR3 spans 17 amino acids. The germline CDR1 and CDR2 sequences are MGHRA and YSYEKL. Trimming took off 3 bases at V and 0 bases at J, with 16 bases between the two ends. CDR3 coding DNA: TGCGCCAGCAGCCAGGGACGGGTGGCGGAGAGCACAGATACGCAGTATTTT. Translating gives CASSQGRVAESTDTQYF.

This clone was counted between two and nine times. The V gene is TRBV7-2, the J gene TRBJ1-5, with D perhaps matching TRBD1 (5 bases). The CDR3 totals 13 residues. The germline V and J ends were trimmed by 5 bases and 6 bases, with 11 bases remaining between them. Germline V CDR1 and CDR2: SGHTA, FQGNSA. In DNA form, the CDR3 reads TGTGCCAGCAGCAGGGGTTCCAGTCAGCCCCAGCATTTT. Translating it yields CASSRGSSQPQHF.

The V call is TRBV19, the J call TRBJ1-2; 7 bases map to TRBD1. The germline gives CDR1 LNHDA, CDR2 SQIVND (reference sequence). The CDR3 totals 16 residues. The J segment lost 10 bases and the V segment lost 7 bases, leaving 21 bases of the junction unmatched. The CDR3 DNA reads TGTGCCAGTATCCCCGTGCCGGCGCACAGGGGAATTGACTACACCTTC. Translated, it gives CASIPVPAHRGIDYTF. The full variable domain, completed using reference TRBV19 and TRBJ1-2, is DGGITQSPKYLFRKEGQNVTLSCEQNLNHDAMYWYRQDPGQGLRLIYYSQIVNDFQKGDIAEGYSVSREKKESFPLTVTSAQKNPTAFYLCASIPVPAHRGIDYTFGSGTRLTVV.

The V gene is TRBV6-1, the J gene TRBJ2-1; D not resolved. The germline CDR1 and CDR2 sequences are MNHNS and SASEGT. CDR3 length: 13 amino acids. Trimming shortened V by 1 base and J by 12 bases, and 13 bases separated the two germline ends. CDR3 loop: CASSEESTLGQFF. The CDR3 nucleotides read TGTGCCAGCAGTGAAGAGTCGACTTTAGGGCAGTTCTTC.

The V call is TRBV25-1, the J call TRBJ1-6; 8 bases agree with TRBD1. V shed 0 bases, J shed 9 bases, and the junction held 1 base outside the gene matches. CDR1 is MGHDK, CDR2 SYGVNS, per germline. CDR3 length equals 14 residues. CDR3 sequence reads: CASSEYRGRSPLHF. CDR3 bases: TGTGCCAGCAGTGAATACAGGGGGCGTTCACCCCTCCACTTT.

The chain joins TRBV27 to TRBJ2-7; unclear D gene. The V end was cut by 3 bases, the J end by 13 bases, with 10 bases between. The CDR3 is made up of 10 amino acids. The germline V gene encodes CDR1 MNHEY and CDR2 SMNVEV (reference sequence). CDR3 nucleotide sequence: TGTGCCAGCAGTTTCGCCAGGTCCTACTTC. Its protein is CASSFARSYF.

The chain combines TRBV18 with TRBJ2-1, with 14 bases fitting TRBD2. The junction had 7 bases not matched to a gene; V was cut back by 6 bases and J by 9 bases. This CDR3 comprises 15 residues. CDR1 KGHSH and CDR2 LQKENI come from the germline V gene. The CDR3 DNA reads TGTGCCAGCTCCTCGGGACTAGCGGGAGCGAGTGAGCAGTTCTTC. Its protein product is CASSSGLAGASEQFF.